This entry describes one T cell receptor (beta chain). This entry belongs to a study of blood T cell repertoires in COVID-19. Across the whole study: The study drew acute and convalescent COVID-19 samples from the United States, Italy and Spain.

This CDR3 comprises 14 residues. The V and J ends lost 4 bases and 2 bases respectively, with 12 bases between them. Germline V lookup: CDR1 WSHSY, CDR2 SAAADI. Original handling: Reference gene primer amplification gave nucleated cell count estimates. Clones were read by immunoSEQ multiplex PCR, and TCRdb kept only the in-frame ones, dropping some. D and trimming come from the DNA, and the V and J calls and clone size come from that table. The sample includes under 200,000 clones, about four fifths of them seen just once. The receptor comes from a human donor with acute or convalescent COVID-19. The donor label of this sample is uncertain. What was sequenced was peripheral blood. V is TRBV10-2 and J is TRBJ2-7; weak D call: TRBD1 (6 bases). Here the CDR3 reads CASSGARGTYEQYF. For the CDR3, the DNA is TGCGCCAGCAGTGGGGCCAGGGGCACCTACGAGCAGTACTTC.